This is a list of T cell receptor beta chains from one sample in a study of T cell responses to AZD1222 COVID-19 vaccine. TCRdb keeps only in-frame clones here, not all; method: immunoSEQ multiplex PCR. The table lists roughly 67,000 clones, around 88% of them singletons. This specimen consisted of peripheral blood, obtained on day 0 of AZD1222 vaccination. These receptors were collected from an adult in good health. Each CDR3 is given with its conserved first and last residue. Fields, in order: D gene, V gene, J gene, clone size, CDR3 DNA, CDR3 protein. D genes are given only for firm matches. Some rows have no size entry. The others give once, few or many, or a class for an expanded clone.

TRBD1	TRBV6-5	TRBJ2-5	-	TGTGCCAGCAAACAAACAGGGGGCATACAAGAGACCCAGTACTTC	CASKQTGGIQETQYF
-	TRBV2	TRBJ1-2	-	TGTGCCAGCAGACCGCAGGGGTATGGCTACACCTTC	CASRPQGYGYTF
-	TRBV7-2	TRBJ2-3	-	TGTGCCAGCAGCTTGGGTATGAGGTCAGATACGCAGTATTTT	CASSLGMRSDTQYF
TRBD1	TRBV3-1/TRBV3-2	TRBJ2-1	-	TGTGCCAGCAGCCACATTCTGGGGGACAGGGCCTCCAGGAGCTCCTACAATGAGCAGTTCTTC	CASSHILGDRASRSSYNEQFF
-	TRBV7-2	TRBJ1-2	-	TGTGCCAGCAGCTTAGCGGGAACAGGCCGCTATGGCTACACCTTC	CASSLAGTGRYGYTF
-	TRBV9	TRBJ1-2	-	TGTGCCAGCAGCGTAGGGCAGGAGTATGGCTACACCTTC	CASSVGQEYGYTF
-	TRBV10-2	TRBJ2-7	-	TGCGCCAGCAGTGAGTCGACTTTAGGCTACGAGCAGTACTTC	CASSESTLGYEQYF
-	TRBV18	TRBJ2-2	-	TGTGCCAGCTCACCCAAACTAGCACGAGTTGGAGCCGGGGAGCTGTTTTTT	CASSPKLARVGAGELFF
-	TRBV11-2	TRBJ2-5	once	TGTGCCAGCAGCTTGGGGAGCAGTCCTACTGGGGAGACCCAGTACTTC	CASSLGSSPTGETQYF
-	TRBV7-3	TRBJ2-5	-	TGTGCCAGCAGCCATGGCGGCGGGATTGAGACCCAGTACTTC	CASSHGGGIETQYF
TRBD1	TRBV7-9	TRBJ1-1	-	TGTGCCAGCAGCCTGAGACAGGGAACCAATAACACTGAAGCTTTCTTT	CASSLRQGTNNTEAFF
-	TRBV12-3/TRBV12-4	TRBJ1-5	-	TGTGCCAGCAGTTTAGCGGATCTGCCCCAGCATTTT	CASSLADLPQHF
-	TRBV28	TRBJ2-1	-	TGTGCCAGCCTGACTAGGACAGTTCCCTACAATGAGCAGTTCTTC	CASLTRTVPYNEQFF
TRBD1	TRBV6-1	TRBJ1-4	-	TGTGCCAGCAGTGAAGCACCCGGGACAGGGGGTGAAAAACTGTTTTTT	CASSEAPGTGGEKLFF
TRBD1	TRBV7-2	TRBJ2-7	once	TGTGCCAGCAGCTTAGATAGGGACAGCTACGAGCAGTACTTC	CASSLDRDSYEQYF
-	TRBV5-4	TRBJ2-3	-	TGTGCCACCAACCCTCAGCTTGGGGATACGCAGTATTTT	CATNPQLGDTQYF
-	TRBV9	TRBJ2-1	-	TGTGCCAGCAGCGTAGTATTGGACACTGGCTCCTACAATGAGCAGTTCTTC	CASSVVLDTGSYNEQFF
-	TRBV6-5	TRBJ2-7	-	TGTGCCAGCTCACCCTCTGGGCTCTTAGGACAGTACTTC	CASSPSGLLGQYF
-	TRBV29-1	TRBJ1-2	-	TGCAGCGGTCAGGGGAGCTATGGCTACACCTTC	CSGQGSYGYTF
-	TRBV5-1	TRBJ2-7	-	TGCGCCAGCAGCGAAGGACAGATGTACGAGCAGTACTTC	CASSEGQMYEQYF
TRBD2	TRBV3-1/TRBV3-2	TRBJ2-5	-	TGTGCCAGCAGCCCTACCCTAGCGGGGGGACGAGAGACCCAGTACTTC	CASSPTLAGGRETQYF
-	TRBV10-3	TRBJ1-2	few	TGTGCCATCAGTGAGTCGGTCAGCCAGTTGACCACCTTC	CAISESVSQLTTF
-	TRBV9	TRBJ1-1	-	TGTGCCAGCAGCGTAGAGGGGGATAGGACTGAAGCTTTCTTT	CASSVEGDRTEAFF
-	TRBV24-1	TRBJ1-5	-	TGTGCCACCAGTGAGGGTGGCAATCAGCCCCAGCATTTT	CATSEGGNQPQHF
-	TRBV19	TRBJ1-2	-	TGTGCCACCTTTTCGGGCTATGGCTACACCTTC	CATFSGYGYTF
TRBD1	TRBV28	TRBJ2-7	once	TGTGCCAGCACCCAACCGGGACAGGGGGCTCAGGAGCAGTACTTC	CASTQPGQGAQEQYF
-	TRBV5-1	TRBJ1-3	-	TGCGCCAGCAGCTCGCTCCGCCCACAGATCCCTGGAAACACCATATATTTT	CASSSLRPQIPGNTIYF
-	TRBV30	TRBJ1-1	-	TGTGCTTGCTCAGGGGTACCCTCCCGCGCTGAAGCTTTCTTT	CACSGVPSRAEAFF
TRBD1	TRBV7-6	TRBJ1-5	-	TGTGCCAGCAGCTCAATCCTACAGGGGCAGCCCCAGCATTTT	CASSSILQGQPQHF
-	TRBV12-5	TRBJ2-1	-	TGTGCTAGTGGTTTCCCCCTAGTGCCGAGCTCCTACAATGAGCAGTTCTTC	CASGFPLVPSSYNEQFF
-	TRBV19	TRBJ1-1	few	TGTGCCAGTAGTATAAGGTGGGGTGAAGCTTTCTTT	CASSIRWGEAFF
-	TRBV12-3/TRBV12-4	TRBJ2-7	-	TGTGCCAGCAGTTGGGGGGTCGAGCAGTACTTC	CASSWGVEQYF
TRBD1	TRBV4-2	TRBJ1-1	-	TGTGCCAGCAGCCCCGGGACAGGAGTGCCCATGAACACTGAAGCTTTCTTT	CASSPGTGVPMNTEAFF
-	TRBV5-1	TRBJ1-6	-	TGCGCCAGCAGCTTGGAAGGGGAAGGTTCACCCCTCCACTTT	CASSLEGEGSPLHF
-	TRBV19	TRBJ2-4	once	TGTGCCAGTAGTTACACGCTCTCCGCCAGGGGGGGAGCCAAAAACATTCAGTACTTC	CASSYTLSARGGAKNIQYF
-	TRBV2	TRBJ2-3	-	TGTGCCAGCAATCGCCGGGACGGAAGATTCACAGATACGCAGTATTTT	CASNRRDGRFTDTQYF
-	TRBV5-1	TRBJ2-7	once	TGCGCCAGCAGCTTGGGAGGAACCTACGAGCAGTACTTC	CASSLGGTYEQYF
-	TRBV29-1	TRBJ2-7	-	TGCAGCGGCCTCGGTACAGGGATCGAGCAGTACTTC	CSGLGTGIEQYF
TRBD1	TRBV7-3	TRBJ2-5	-	TGTGCCAGCAGCCCCACAGGGGGCGGAGGGGAGACCCAGTACTTC	CASSPTGGGGETQYF
TRBD1	TRBV5-6	TRBJ1-4	-	TGTGCCAGCAGCCGAGGACAGGGCGGCAAGGAAAAACTGTTTTTT	CASSRGQGGKEKLFF
TRBD2	TRBV4-3	TRBJ2-2	-	TGCGCCAGCAGCCAAGATCTCCTAGCGGGGGGCACCGGGGAGCTGTTTTTT	CASSQDLLAGGTGELFF
-	TRBV7-9	TRBJ1-3	-	TGTGCCAGCAGCCTCCTTTTAGGGATGGGTACTGGAAACACCATATATTTT	CASSLLLGMGTGNTIYF
-	TRBV7-9	TRBJ2-7	once	TGTGCCAGCAGCTTAAAAGGGGCCTCCTACGAGCAGTACTTC	CASSLKGASYEQYF
TRBD1	TRBV2	TRBJ1-2	-	TGTGCCAGCAGGACAGGGTCTCGTGGCTACACCTTC	CASRTGSRGYTF
TRBD1	TRBV9	TRBJ2-3	-	TGTGCCAGCAGCGTAGATGGGACAGCGATCACAGATACGCAGTATTTT	CASSVDGTAITDTQYF
TRBD1	TRBV2	TRBJ1-1	-	TGTGCCAGCAGTCTTGGCGGGACAGTTAACACTGAAGCTTTCTTT	CASSLGGTVNTEAFF
TRBD1	TRBV11-2	TRBJ2-7	-	TGTGCCAGCAGCTACCGACAGGGTTTGGACGAGCAGTACTTC	CASSYRQGLDEQYF
-	TRBV6-5	TRBJ2-1	-	TGTGCCAGCAGCACAGGGGGGGTCTACAATGAGCAGTTCTTC	CASSTGGVYNEQFF
-	TRBV4-2	TRBJ2-3	-	TGTGCCAGCAGCCAAATGCCCGGGGTGGCAGATACGCAGTATTTT	CASSQMPGVADTQYF
-	TRBV30	TRBJ1-4	-	TGTGCCTGGAGTGTACGCGGCTCCGGCCTTATTAACGAAAAACTGTTTTTT	CAWSVRGSGLINEKLFF
-	TRBV13	TRBJ1-2	-	TGTGCCAGCAGCCCCCAGGGTGTAGGGGGGAGGTTTGGCTACACCTTC	CASSPQGVGGRFGYTF
-	TRBV30	TRBJ2-7	-	TGTGCCTGGAGTGGAGATACCTACGAGCAGTACTTC	CAWSGDTYEQYF
-	TRBV2	TRBJ2-7	-	TGTGCCAGCAGTGAAGTACAGGGCATGGGGGAGCAGTACTTC	CASSEVQGMGEQYF